Each of the 13 T cell receptor beta chains below was sequenced from the same sample in a study of TIL therapy for anti-PD-1-resistant metastatic lung cancer. Time point: pre-treatment sample, taken before nivolumab and TIL therapy. The immunoSEQ assay was v3. The data were produced by immunoSEQ multiplex PCR, yet TCRdb's version contains in-frame clones alone and is incomplete. The sample shows about 53,000 clones, less than 75% of them seen only once. Here the sequenced sample was blood, taken at baseline. All receptors come from a person aged 25-80 years with non-small cell lung cancer.

The chain links TRBV4-1 to TRBJ2-7; 10 nucleotides align to TRBD1. The CDR3 has 15 amino acids. Germline trimming cut 3 bases from V and 2 bases from J; bases unmatched to any gene: 4. Germline CDR1 reads MGHRA; CDR2 reads YSYEKL. The CDR3 nucleotides read TGCGCCAGCAGCCATTCCGGACAGGGGGCCTACGAGCAGTACTTC. It specifies CASSHSGQGAYEQYF.

This clone was seen a few times. V usage is TRBV7-9 and J usage is TRBJ1-2, with 7 bases aligning to TRBD1. The CDR3 is 14 residues long. Per germline, CDR1 SEHNR and CDR2 FQNEAQ (reference sequence). V lost 5 bases to trimming and J lost 2 bases; unmatched junction nucleotides: 5. CDR3: CASSGPGQNYGYTF. As DNA, the CDR3 is TGTGCCAGCAGCGGACCGGGACAGAACTATGGCTACACCTTC.

This clone was recorded only once. V is TRBV29-1 and J is TRBJ2-7, with 11 nucleotides matching TRBD2. Trimming cost V 6 bases and J 1 base; bases outside gene matches: 8. Germline V gene lookup returns CDR1 SQVTM and CDR2 ANQGSEA. This CDR3 is built from 15 residues. The CDR3 protein is CSVPSGRSLSYEQYF. CDR3 coding DNA: TGCAGCGTCCCTAGCGGGAGGTCTCTTTCCTACGAGCAGTACTTC.

The J gene is TRBJ1-5, the V gene TRBV5-5; D remains unclear. Germline CDR1 is SGHKS and CDR2 is YYEKEE (reference sequence). V was pared by 0 bases and J by 1 base, with 5 bases between. The length of the CDR3 is 14 residues. CDR3: CASSLDLSNQPQHF. In DNA form, the CDR3 reads TGTGCCAGCAGCTTGGACTTAAGCAATCAGCCCCAGCATTTT.

V gene TRBV21-1 combines with J gene TRBJ2-7; no DNA check was done on the table's D call, TRBD1. TRBV21-1 is a pseudogene locus. This CDR3 has 15 residues. CDR3 sequence: CASSKDGDRAYEQYF. The CDR3, as DNA: TGTGCCAGCAGCAAAGACGGGGACAGGGCCTACGAGCAGTACTTC.

This clone was seen once. V is TRBV18 and J is TRBJ1-5; TRBD1 aligns across 7 bases. V shed 3 bases and J 3 bases; nucleotides not matched to a gene: 11. Germline CDR1 KGHSH, CDR2 LQKENI. CDR3 length: 17 amino acids. The DNA of the CDR3 is TGTGCCAGCTCACCTCCCGGAAGGGGGCGAGTCAATCAGCCCCAGCATTTT. This gives the protein CASSPPGRGRVNQPQHF.

The gene calls are TRBV11-3 and TRBJ2-3; D may be TRBD1 or TRBD2 (5 bases each). The CDR3 consists of 15 residues. The V gene lost 4 bases and the J gene lost 6 bases, with 17 bases spanning the gap. CDR1 and CDR2 (germline): SGHNT, YENEEA. For the CDR3, the DNA is TGTGCCAGCAGCTCAAGGGACGGCGGTCGCGATACGCAGTATTTT. Amino acids: CASSSRDGGRDTQYF.

Note on this clone: Its ends do not fully match the called genes, so a read error is possible. V gene TRBV7-7 combines with J gene TRBJ2-7, with 9 bases fitting TRBD2. CDR3 size: 15 residues. CDR1 is SSHAT and CDR2 is FNYEAQ in the germline V gene (reference sequence). CDR3 nucleotides: TGTGCTAGCAGCTTAGGTGCGGGAGGGCTGGACGAGCAGTACTTC. Its protein product is CASSLGAGGLDEQYF.

This clone occurred once. The gene calls are TRBV4-2 and TRBJ1-6; D not certain. The CDR3 extends over 16 amino acids. The germline gives CDR1 LGHNA, CDR2 YNFKEQ. The V end was cut by 1 base, the J end by 4 bases, with 11 bases between. The CDR3 loop is CASSQVRDPYNSPLHF. The CDR3 DNA reads as TGTGCCAGCAGCCAAGTCCGAGACCCTTATAATTCACCCCTCCACTTT.

CDR3: CASSRRGPTYNEQFF. CDR3 DNA sequence: TGTGCCAGTAGCCGCAGGGGGCCCACCTACAATGAGCAGTTCTTC. The chain uses TRBV19 and TRBJ2-1; 8 positions agree with TRBD1. The germline gives CDR1 LNHDA, CDR2 SQIVND (reference sequence). J was trimmed by 2 bases and V by 6 bases; bases with no gene match: 6. This CDR3 has 15 residues. Using reference TRBV19 and TRBJ2-1 for the parts outside the CDR3, the full variable domain is DGGITQSPKYLFRKEGQNVTLSCEQNLNHDAMYWYRQDPGQGLRLIYYSQIVNDFQKGDIAEGYSVSREKKESFPLTVTSAQKNPTAFYLCASSRRGPTYNEQFFGPGTRLTVL.

The rearrangement links TRBV2 to TRBJ1-5; 12 nucleotides align to TRBD1. V lost 4 bases, J lost 6 bases, and 7 bases stayed unmatched. The CDR3 has 16 amino acids. Germline CDR1 is SNHLY and CDR2 is FYNNEI. The CDR3 is CASSGQGQGAGQPQHF. The CDR3 nucleotides read TGTGCCAGCAGTGGACAGGGACAGGGGGCAGGTCAGCCCCAGCATTTT.

This rearrangement joins TRBV7-9 to TRBJ2-5; 7 positions agree with TRBD1. Trimming at V came to 5 bases and at J to 5 bases, leaving 11 bases not matched to a gene. Germline CDR1 reads SEHNR; CDR2 reads FQNEAQ (reference sequence). This CDR3 comprises 15 residues. The DNA for the CDR3 is TGTGCCAGCAGCGCTCGACAGGGTCGAGGGGAGACCCAGTACTTC. Protein sequence: CASSARQGRGETQYF.

The chain is built from TRBV11-3 and TRBJ2-3; D gene unclear. V lost 4 bases and J 4 bases, leaving 6 bases between the germline ends. The length of the CDR3 is 12 residues. Germline V gene sequence: CDR1 SGHNT, CDR2 YENEEA. The CDR3 DNA reads as TGTGCCAGCAGCTGGGATCCAGATACGCAGTATTTT. Its translation is CASSWDPDTQYF.